This T cell receptor beta chain was recorded in a study of post-analysis software for immune sequencing data (dated by TCRdb to the mid-2010s). Some background on the complete study: Disease courses on record covered relapsing-remitting, secondary progressive and progressive-relapsing multiple sclerosis, though some patients had no subtype annotation. The patient repertoires were set against about 12 previously published healthy control repertoires from donors whose ages ranged from roughly 6 to 27 years. A subset of samples was prepared in parallel using single-end sample barcoding, then pooled and co-amplified after Illumina adapter ligation. The investigation overall reported the following: Significantly higher frequencies in patients than in controls were found for roughly 5 TRBV segments, including TRBV5-6, TRBV5-1 and TRBV20-1. The multiple sclerosis patient group was slightly younger than the control group. Multiple sclerosis patients had significantly lower normalized Chao1 diversity than controls, a result that suggests substantial peripheral T-cell clonal expansion. Strong co-clustering of samples prepared in the same batch was shown by direct clustering with F measure, prompting a batch-effect correction.

Library preparation used PCR. The data were produced on an Illumina HiSeq 2500. Unique molecular identifiers were incorporated into TCR beta cDNA libraries to reduce PCR and sequencing biases. Roughly 0.5 million cDNA molecules were obtained per 1 to 10 million input T cells, so each molecule approximated one T cell. The patient libraries were prepared and sequenced using the same protocol as the earlier healthy control dataset. Within a given batch, samples were prepared together, multiplexed and sequenced on the same HiSeq lane. Under the source paper's analysis protocol: Raw barcoded reads were processed with MIGEC, discarding single-read molecular identifier groups before consensus assembly and CDR3 extraction. VDJtools was used for post-analysis of the clonotype tables, and diversity was normalized by down-sampling every dataset to the size of the smallest sample. In repertoire overlap clustering, CDR3 amino acid sequences, but not nucleotide sequences, were matched to correct batch-related cross-sample contamination. TCRdb took the public reads, trimmed them with fastp at Q25, ran MiXCR for clone calling and kept in-frame beta chains. When rows share a CDR3 protein, they turn into one entry using the most common DNA and genes. The V and J calls and clone size come from TCRdb's table, not from the authors' own analysis. The table for this sample lists some 260,000 distinct CDR3 sequences; 36% of them were counted only once. Jointly, the top ten make up under 5.5% of the sample.

This clonotype has only a few counts. Its antigen remains undetermined. Base quality data are lacking; no much larger clone is found one base away. TCR beta repertoires were profiled from peripheral blood of some 13 young patients with multiple sclerosis to demonstrate the VDJtools post-analysis software. The multiple sclerosis patients were children and adolescents ranging in age from roughly 6 to 16 years. The CDR3 runs 17 amino acids, cysteine and phenylalanine included. The CDR3 DNA has 51 bases and is translated from base 1. The receptor was derived from a girl aged 5-17 years with multiple sclerosis. Sequencing was done on a sample of blood. The chain employs TRBV21-1 and TRBJ2-7; whether TRBD1, the table's D call, matches the DNA was not checked. TRBV21-1 is listed as a pseudogene. Read as DNA, the sequence is TGTGCCAGCAGCAAACGGCCGGGACAGGGGGTTTCTTACGAGCAGTACTTC. It specifies CASSKRPGQGVSYEQYF.